These T cell receptor beta chains were read from a single sample in a study of neoadjuvant anti-PD-1 for oral cavity cancer. Libraries were prepared by immunoSEQ multiplex PCR; TCRdb keeps only in-frame clonotypes and omits some of them. The table records around 13,000 clones, roughly three fifths of them present only once. The material sequenced was PBMCs, taken before nivolumab (anti-PD-1) treatment. These receptor sequences come from a person between 40 and 85 years old with oral cavity squamous cell carcinoma. CDR3s include the opening cysteine and the closing phenylalanine or tryptophan. A D gene is named only where the DNA matches it firmly. The listing skips clone size in some rows; elsewhere it reads once, few, many or a size class.

v_call	d_call	j_call	clone_size	cdr3_aa	cdr3_nt
TRBV6-5	NA	TRBJ1-5	NA	CASSSRQVGLNQPQHF	TGTGCCAGCAGTTCCAGACAGGTCGGACTCAATCAGCCCCAGCATTTT
TRBV5-6	TRBD2	TRBJ2-2	NA	CASTRGTSGGTNTGELFF	TGTGCCAGCACCCGCGGGACTAGCGGGGGGACGAACACCGGGGAGCTGTTTTTT
TRBV5-5	TRBD2	TRBJ2-7	NA	CASSLVSGGARAYEQYF	TGTGCCAGCAGCTTGGTTAGCGGGGGGGCGAGGGCCTACGAGCAGTACTTC
TRBV19	NA	TRBJ1-2	few	CASSTPGGSGGYTF	TGTGCCAGTAGTACGCCTGGAGGTTCGGGGGGCTACACCTTC
TRBV7-9	TRBD1	TRBJ1-5	once	CASSQDREDQPQHF	TGTGCCAGCAGCCAGGACAGGGAGGATCAGCCCCAGCATTTT
TRBV9	TRBD2	TRBJ2-2	NA	CASSAGGARTGELFF	TGTGCCAGCAGCGCCGGGGGGGCGCGGACCGGGGAGCTGTTTTTT
TRBV19	TRBD2	TRBJ2-3	NA	CASSMGLAGKSDTQYF	TGTGCCAGTAGTATGGGGCTAGCGGGAAAGTCAGATACGCAGTATTTT
TRBV6-5	TRBD2	TRBJ2-1	NA	CASSSLAGFYNEQFF	TGTGCCAGCAGTTCACTAGCGGGGTTCTACAATGAGCAGTTCTTC
TRBV5-6	NA	TRBJ1-1	NA	CASRGRMNTEAFF	TGTGCCAGCAGGGGACGTATGAACACTGAAGCTTTCTTT
TRBV19	TRBD1	TRBJ1-1	NA	CASSISTGAEAFF	TGTGCCAGTAGTATATCGACAGGGGCTGAAGCTTTCTTT
TRBV6-1	TRBD2	TRBJ2-1	NA	CASNDLSGSSYNEQFF	TGTGCCAGCAATGACCTTAGCGGGAGTAGCTACAATGAGCAGTTCTTC
TRBV6-4	TRBD1	TRBJ1-6	NA	CASGSGTESSPLHF	TGTGCCAGCGGGAGCGGGACAGAAAGTTCACCCCTCCACTTT
TRBV5-6	NA	TRBJ1-1	NA	CASSLANLRPFF	TGTGCCAGCAGCTTGGCCAATCTGCGGCCTTTCTTT
TRBV9	NA	TRBJ2-7	few	CASSGSGWYEQYF	TGTGCCAGCAGCGGATCAGGGTGGTACGAGCAGTACTTC
TRBV2	TRBD2	TRBJ2-5	NA	CASSAPGLAGGETQYF	TGTGCCAGCAGTGCACCCGGACTAGCGGGGGGAGAGACCCAGTACTTC
TRBV5-1	NA	TRBJ2-3	NA	CASSIMYTQYF	TGCGCCAGCAGCATTATGTATACGCAGTATTTT
TRBV5-1	TRBD1	TRBJ2-5	NA	CASSQGTAGETQYF	TGCGCCAGCAGCCAGGGGACAGCCGGGGAGACCCAGTACTTC
TRBV19	TRBD1	TRBJ1-6	NA	CASSSDRYNSPLHF	TGTGCCAGTAGTTCGGACAGGTATAATTCACCCCTCCACTTT
TRBV6-6	NA	TRBJ2-2	NA	CASSHKGTTGELFF	TGTGCCAGCAGCCACAAGGGCACCACCGGGGAGCTGTTTTTT
TRBV18	TRBD1	TRBJ2-7	NA	CASSPRDRGRSEQYF	TGTGCCAGCTCACCCCGGGACAGGGGGCGCAGCGAGCAGTACTTC
TRBV30	NA	TRBJ1-6	NA	CAWSVGSPRQANSPLHF	TGTGCCTGGAGTGTAGGATCCCCCCGTCAGGCCAATTCACCCCTCCACTTT
TRBV30	TRBD1	TRBJ1-1	few	CAWRGRGTGGPLRAFF	TGTGCCTGGAGAGGCAGAGGGACAGGGGGCCCCTTAAGGGCTTTCTTT
TRBV7-8	TRBD1	TRBJ1-5	NA	CASSTDRGIGQPQHF	TGTGCCAGCAGCACCGACAGGGGGATAGGTCAGCCCCAGCATTTT
TRBV28	NA	TRBJ2-4	once	CASSLAGAKNIQYF	TGTGCCAGCAGTTTGGCGGGGGCCAAAAACATTCAGTACTTC
TRBV6-1	NA	TRBJ1-6	NA	CAGATDPRTPLHF	TGTGCCGGGGCGACGGACCCCCGGACACCCCTCCACTTT
TRBV6-1	NA	TRBJ2-5	NA	CASSAGLHPGETQYF	TGTGCCAGCAGTGCTGGCCTCCACCCGGGGGAGACCCAGTACTTC
TRBV7-2	TRBD2	TRBJ2-7	NA	CASSFSGISISYEQYF	TGTGCCAGCAGCTTTAGCGGGATTTCAATTTCCTACGAGCAGTACTTC
TRBV7-2	NA	TRBJ2-6	medium-sized	CASSFRWRERPSGANVLTF	TGTGCCAGCAGCTTTAGGTGGAGGGAGCGGCCCTCTGGGGCCAACGTCCTGACTTTC
TRBV7-2	TRBD1	TRBJ1-1	few	CASSSQGVGGTEAFF	TGTGCCAGCAGCTCCCAGGGGGTGGGGGGCACTGAAGCTTTCTTT
TRBV9	TRBD1	TRBJ1-4	NA	CASTRTGTGREKLFF	TGTGCCAGCACCAGAACCGGGACAGGGAGGGAAAAACTGTTTTTT
TRBV7-9	NA	TRBJ1-5	few	CASSPDFREGQPQHF	TGTGCCAGCAGCCCCGATTTCAGGGAGGGACAGCCCCAGCATTTT
TRBV6-4	TRBD1	TRBJ2-1	NA	CASSVGTGEQFF	TGTGCCAGCAGTGTGGGGACAGGGGAGCAGTTCTTC
TRBV25-1	NA	TRBJ2-3	NA	CASSRVGSTDTQYF	TGTGCCAGCAGTCGGGTCGGGAGCACAGATACGCAGTATTTT
TRBV5-1	NA	TRBJ2-7	few	CASSLRAAYEQYF	TGCGCCAGCAGCTTGAGGGCAGCCTACGAGCAGTACTTC
TRBV7-9	NA	TRBJ1-1	NA	CASSLDARTNTEAFF	TGTGCCAGCAGCTTGGATGCCAGAACGAACACTGAAGCTTTCTTT
TRBV2	TRBD2	TRBJ2-4	NA	CASGRLAGEEGIQYF	TGTGCCAGCGGCCGACTAGCGGGAGAAGAGGGCATTCAGTACTTC
TRBV9	NA	TRBJ1-1	once	CASSVSPHGAEAFF	TGTGCCAGCAGCGTATCTCCCCACGGGGCTGAAGCTTTCTTT
TRBV28	NA	TRBJ2-7	NA	CASSLRGLKTDEQYF	TGTGCCAGCAGTTTAAGAGGGCTAAAAACAGACGAGCAGTACTTC
TRBV2	TRBD1	TRBJ2-4	NA	CATVSGTGIKNIQYF	TGTGCCACCGTGTCCGGGACAGGGATAAAAAACATTCAGTACTTC
TRBV2	NA	TRBJ1-2	NA	CASTKRWEGRDGYTF	TGTGCCAGCACCAAAAGATGGGAGGGTAGGGATGGCTACACCTTC
TRBV2	TRBD1	TRBJ1-6	NA	CASSGTGSSYNSPLHF	TGTGCCAGCAGTGGGACAGGGAGCTCCTATAATTCACCCCTCCACTTT
TRBV5-6	TRBD1	TRBJ2-5	NA	CASSLALGTAETQYF	TGTGCCAGCAGCTTGGCTCTGGGGACAGCTGAGACCCAGTACTTC
TRBV5-1	NA	TRBJ2-3	NA	CASSLGWGLSTDTQYF	TGCGCCAGCAGCTTGGGTTGGGGGCTTAGCACAGATACGCAGTATTTT